This T cell receptor (beta chain) came from a study of cytomegalovirus exposure and HLA in healthy donors. The study's findings and limits: In a later analysis, at a false discovery rate of 0.05, 17,000 or so TCR beta sequences matched HLA alleles.

Germline V gene data show CDR1 as SEHNR and CDR2 as FQNEAQ (reference sequence). With 3 bases removed from V and 4 bases from J, the gap between germline ends came to 10 bases. The CDR3 contains 14 residues. Nominal health characterized the donors when sampled, though unrecorded immune exposures were likely. This clone was observed a single time. Antigen specificity is unknown. This PCR relied on a set of 60 Vbeta primers and 13 Jbeta primers. Sequencing was performed with immunoSEQ multiplex PCR; in TCRdb, only in-frame clones are kept and a portion is missing. The data show nearly 200,000 clones, roughly 83% seen once.

The V gene is TRBV7-9, the J gene TRBJ1-5; a possible D gene is TRBD1 (5 bases). The receptor's source is a male donor in good health and CMV-seropositive. Sequenced input: PBMCs. CDR3 in amino acids: CASSFSRGNQPQHF. The CDR3 nucleotides read TGTGCCAGCAGCTTTAGTAGGGGAAATCAGCCCCAGCATTTT.